The rows below give T cell receptor beta chains drawn from one sample of a study of T cell changes during pregnancy in multiple sclerosis. Data came from immunoSEQ multiplex PCR; TCRdb stores just in-frame clones and leaves some out. The table lists about 34,000 clones, 80% to 90% of them singletons. The sample here was CD8+ T cells from peripheral blood mononuclear cells, taken in the third trimester of pregnancy. The receptors originated from a female donor with multiple sclerosis, enrolled in a pregnancy study. CDR3s include the opening cysteine and the closing phenylalanine or tryptophan. D genes are given only for firm matches. Some rows mark clone size as missing; the rest say once, few, many or name a class of expanded clone.

j_call d_call v_call clone_size cdr3_aa cdr3_nt
TRBJ2-7 TRBD1 TRBV7-2 - CASSGGQGGPYEQYF TGTGCCAGCAGCGGGGGACAGGGGGGCCCCTACGAGCAGTACTTC
TRBJ1-1 TRBD1 TRBV6-5 - CASSPGTGDTEAFF TGTGCCAGCAGTCCCGGGACAGGGGACACTGAAGCTTTCTTT
TRBJ2-1 TRBD2 TRBV19 - CASSIVGGGNEQFF TGTGCCAGTAGTATAGTCGGGGGGGGGAATGAGCAGTTCTTC
TRBJ2-5 TRBD2 TRBV27 - CASSRPWSGGRQETQYF TGTGCCAGCAGCCGCCCCTGGAGCGGGGGGCGACAAGAGACCCAGTACTTC
TRBJ1-1 - TRBV10-3 - CAISALNTEAFF TGTGCCATCAGTGCTCTGAACACTGAAGCTTTCTTT
TRBJ1-4 - TRBV11-3 - CASSSGGGSEKLFF TGTGCCAGCAGCTCCGGGGGGGGGTCGGAAAAACTGTTTTTT
TRBJ2-2 TRBD2 TRBV4-2 - CASSQVLAENTGELFF TGTGCCAGCAGCCAAGTGCTAGCGGAGAACACCGGGGAGCTGTTTTTT
TRBJ1-2 TRBD1 TRBV11-2 - CASSSGQGNGYTF TGTGCCAGCAGCTCAGGACAGGGGAATGGCTACACCTTC
TRBJ2-5 TRBD2 TRBV6-5 - CASSYPRTSGGETQYF TGTGCCAGCAGTTACCCACGGACTAGCGGGGGTGAGACCCAGTACTTC
TRBJ2-3 TRBD2 TRBV9 once CASSVKRGEGTDTQYF TGTGCCAGCAGCGTAAAGCGGGGGGAAGGCACAGATACGCAGTATTTT
TRBJ2-5 TRBD1 TRBV5-1 - CASSGQGQETQYF TGCGCCAGCAGTGGACAGGGCCAAGAGACCCAGTACTTC
TRBJ1-1 - TRBV10-3 - CAINSGVNTEAFF TGTGCCATCAATTCAGGGGTAAACACTGAAGCTTTCTTT
TRBJ2-7 TRBD2 TRBV10-3 - CAISEGGGDSYEQYF TGTGCCATCAGTGAGGGCGGGGGAGACTCCTACGAGCAGTACTTC
TRBJ2-3 TRBD1 TRBV6-5 - CASSYGQGRADTQYF TGTGCCAGCAGTTACGGACAGGGAAGGGCAGATACGCAGTATTTT
TRBJ2-2 - TRBV29-1 - CSAKPPDTGELFF TGCAGCGCTAAACCCCCCGACACCGGGGAGCTGTTTTTT
TRBJ2-1 TRBD2 TRBV9 - CASSVRLAGVDEQFF TGTGCCAGCAGCGTACGACTAGCGGGGGTCGATGAGCAGTTCTTC
TRBJ1-1 TRBD1 TRBV7-6 - CASSLPRQGPELNTEAFF TGTGCCAGCAGCTTGCCTAGACAGGGGCCGGAGTTGAACACTGAAGCTTTCTTT
TRBJ2-7 TRBD1 TRBV4-3 medium-sized CASSQATGTGSNEQYF TGCGCCAGCAGCCAAGCTACCGGGACAGGGAGCAACGAGCAGTACTTC
TRBJ2-7 TRBD1 TRBV6-5 - CASTLRTGSYEQYF TGTGCCAGCACCCTCCGGACAGGTTCCTACGAGCAGTACTTC
TRBJ1-1 - TRBV19 - CASIRGGTEAFF TGTGCCAGTATCAGGGGCGGAACTGAAGCTTTCTTT
TRBJ2-3 - TRBV6-6 once CASSYSPQDTQYF TGTGCCAGCAGTTACTCCCCCCAGGATACGCAGTATTTT
TRBJ1-5 - TRBV5-6 - CASSLGSQPQHF TGTGCCAGCAGCCTGGGGAGTCAGCCCCAGCATTTT
TRBJ2-7 - TRBV4-3 - CASSQDGPGEYEQYF TGCGCCAGCAGCCAAGATGGGCCAGGGGAGTACGAGCAGTACTTC
TRBJ2-3 - TRBV29-1 - CSVIQGQTDTQYF TGCAGCGTTATCCAGGGACAAACAGATACGCAGTATTTT
TRBJ2-3 - TRBV7-3 - CASSPSGTQEIPSYTQYF TGTGCCAGCAGCCCCTCCGGGACTCAGGAAATACCGTCTTATACGCAGTATTTT
TRBJ1-5 TRBD1 TRBV19 - CASAQTGEHQPQHF TGTGCCAGCGCTCAGACAGGGGAACATCAGCCCCAGCATTTT
TRBJ2-1 - TRBV9 - CASSVVAGPGEQFF TGTGCCAGCAGCGTAGTGGCAGGGCCGGGTGAGCAGTTCTTC
TRBJ1-2 - TRBV5-4 - CASRQGLNGYTF TGTGCCAGCAGGCAGGGGTTGAACGGCTACACCTTC
TRBJ2-7 - TRBV11-2 - CASSSPGEIESYEQYF TGTGCCAGCAGCTCCCCTGGGGAGATAGAGTCCTACGAGCAGTACTTC
TRBJ2-7 TRBD1 TRBV10-3 once CAIKEGSGQGIYEQYF TGTGCCATCAAGGAGGGGTCCGGACAGGGGATATACGAGCAGTACTTC
TRBJ2-5 - TRBV7-2 - CASSPGGYTQETQYF TGTGCCAGCAGTCCTGGGGGGTACACCCAAGAGACCCAGTACTTC
TRBJ1-1 - TRBV6-5 - CASSFAWGAGDTEAFF TGTGCCAGCAGTTTCGCGTGGGGGGCGGGGGACACTGAAGCTTTCTTT
TRBJ2-5 - TRBV21-1 - CASSGVETQYF TGTGCCAGCAGCGGAGTTGAGACCCAGTACTTC
TRBJ1-1 - TRBV19 - CASSIGPGMNTEAFF TGTGCCAGTAGTATAGGACCGGGGATGAACACTGAAGCTTTCTTT
TRBJ2-7 TRBD2 TRBV7-9 - CASSLRPGTSGFTYEQYF TGTGCCAGCAGCTTAAGGCCGGGGACTAGCGGGTTCACCTACGAGCAGTACTTC
TRBJ2-3 - TRBV9 - CASSPYASRTDTQYF TGTGCCAGCAGCCCCTACGCAAGCCGCACAGATACGCAGTATTTT
TRBJ2-3 TRBD2 TRBV30 - CAWSAPGGGGPTDTQYF TGTGCCTGGAGTGCCCCCGGCGGCGGGGGACCCACAGATACGCAGTATTTT
TRBJ2-7 - TRBV5-1 - CASSLGPGENPYEQYF TGCGCCAGCAGCTTGGGTCCGGGGGAAAATCCCTACGAGCAGTACTTC
TRBJ2-7 - TRBV19 once CASSSRISYEQYF TGTGCCAGTAGTTCCAGGATCTCCTACGAGCAGTACTTC
TRBJ2-1 TRBD1 TRBV9 - CASSVDQGAIANEQFF TGTGCCAGCAGCGTAGATCAGGGGGCGATCGCCAATGAGCAGTTCTTC
TRBJ1-4 TRBD1 TRBV2 - CASSERQGNEKLFF TGTGCCAGCAGTGAAAGACAGGGGAATGAAAAACTGTTTTTT
TRBJ2-5 TRBD2 TRBV6-6 - CASITGRGGVETQYF TGTGCCAGCATCACGGGGCGGGGGGGGGTCGAGACCCAGTACTTC
TRBJ1-1 - TRBV27 - CASRGSSSTEAFF TGTGCCAGCAGGGGGAGCTCGTCCACTGAAGCTTTCTTT
TRBJ1-4 - TRBV12-5 - CASGWPKRGGRDLFF TGTGCTAGTGGTTGGCCAAAGAGGGGGGGCAGAGATCTGTTTTTT
TRBJ2-3 - TRBV27 - CASSSYDTDTQYF TGTGCCAGCAGTTCCTACGATACAGATACGCAGTATTTT
TRBJ1-3 - TRBV2 - CASGAISGNTIYF TGTGCCAGCGGGGCGATCTCTGGAAACACCATATATTTT
TRBJ1-2 TRBD1 TRBV19 - CASSIVDRERGYTF TGTGCCAGTAGTATAGTAGACAGGGAGCGTGGCTACACCTTC
TRBJ1-5 - TRBV4-3 - CASSQERGQPQHF TGCGCCAGCAGCCAAGAGCGGGGCCAGCCCCAGCATTTT